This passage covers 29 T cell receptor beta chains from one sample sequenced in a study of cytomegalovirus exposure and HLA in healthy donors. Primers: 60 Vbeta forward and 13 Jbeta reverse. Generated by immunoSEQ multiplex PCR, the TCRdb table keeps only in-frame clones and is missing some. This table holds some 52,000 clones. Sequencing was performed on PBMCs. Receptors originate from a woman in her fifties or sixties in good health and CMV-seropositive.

CDR3 region: CASRSGLSTDTQYF. The CDR3 bases are TGTGCCAGCAGGAGCGGGCTCAGCACAGATACGCAGTATTTT. The genes are TRBV6-5 and TRBJ2-3, with D possibly being TRBD2 (6 bases). From germline, CDR1 is MNHEY and CDR2 SVGAGI. The CDR3 length is 14 residues. Trimming stripped 6 bases from V and 0 bases from J, with 10 bases between.

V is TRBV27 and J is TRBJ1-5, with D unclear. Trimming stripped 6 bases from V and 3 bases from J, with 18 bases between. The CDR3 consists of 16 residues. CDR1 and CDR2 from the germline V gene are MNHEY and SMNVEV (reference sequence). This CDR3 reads CASSPSRGPLNQPQHF. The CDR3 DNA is TGTGCCAGCAGCCCCAGTCGAGGGCCCCTCAATCAGCCCCAGCATTTT.

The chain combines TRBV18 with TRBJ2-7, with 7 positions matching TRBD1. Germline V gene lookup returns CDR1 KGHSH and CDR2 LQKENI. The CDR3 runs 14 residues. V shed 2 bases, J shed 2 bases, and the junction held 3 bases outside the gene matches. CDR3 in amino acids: CASSPGTAAYEQYF. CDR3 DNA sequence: TGTGCCAGCTCACCAGGGACAGCGGCCTACGAGCAGTACTTC.

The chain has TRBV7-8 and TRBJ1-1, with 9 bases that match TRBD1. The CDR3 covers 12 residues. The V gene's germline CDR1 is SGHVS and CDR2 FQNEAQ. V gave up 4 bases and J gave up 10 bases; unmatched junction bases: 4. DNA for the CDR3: TGTGCCAGCAGCTACAGGGGGCAGGGAGCTTTCTTT. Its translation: CASSYRGQGAFF. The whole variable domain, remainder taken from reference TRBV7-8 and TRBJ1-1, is GAGVSQSPRYKVAKRGQDVALRCDPISGHVSLFWYQQALGQGPEFLTYFQNEAQLDKSGLPSDRFFAERPEGSVSTLKIQRTQQEDSAVYLCASSYRGQGAFFGQGTRLTVV.

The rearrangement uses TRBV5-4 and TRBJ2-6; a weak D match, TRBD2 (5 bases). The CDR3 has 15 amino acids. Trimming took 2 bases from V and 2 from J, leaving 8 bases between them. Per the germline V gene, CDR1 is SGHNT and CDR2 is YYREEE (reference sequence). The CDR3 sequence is CASSLSGTGANVLTF. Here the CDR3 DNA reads TGTGCCAGCAGCTTATCGGGGACTGGGGCCAACGTCCTGACTTTC.

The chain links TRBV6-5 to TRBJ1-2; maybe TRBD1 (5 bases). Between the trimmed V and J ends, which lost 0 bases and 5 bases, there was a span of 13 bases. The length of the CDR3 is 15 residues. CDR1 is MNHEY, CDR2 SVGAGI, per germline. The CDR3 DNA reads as TGTGCCAGCAGTTACTCCGGGACGGGGGGATATGGCTACACCTTC. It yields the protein CASSYSGTGGYGYTF.

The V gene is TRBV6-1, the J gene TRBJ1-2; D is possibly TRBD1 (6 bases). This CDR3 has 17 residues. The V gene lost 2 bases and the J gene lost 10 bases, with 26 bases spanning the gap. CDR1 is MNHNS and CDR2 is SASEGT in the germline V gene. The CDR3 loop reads CASSEMAIFGQFLDYTF. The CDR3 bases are TGTGCCAGCAGTGAAATGGCGATTTTCGGACAGTTTCTTGACTACACCTTC.

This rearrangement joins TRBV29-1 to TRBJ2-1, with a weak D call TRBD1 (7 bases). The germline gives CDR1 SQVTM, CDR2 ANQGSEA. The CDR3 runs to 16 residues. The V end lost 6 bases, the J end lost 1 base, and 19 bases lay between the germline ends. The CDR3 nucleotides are TGCAGCGTCCTAACTGGAGGGGGCGCTTCCTACAATGAGCAGTTCTTC. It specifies CSVLTGGGASYNEQFF.

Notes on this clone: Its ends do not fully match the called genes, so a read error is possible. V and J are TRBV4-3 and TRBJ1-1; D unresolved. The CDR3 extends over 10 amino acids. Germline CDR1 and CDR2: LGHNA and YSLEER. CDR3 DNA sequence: TGCGCCAGCAGCCACCAGGAAGATTTCTTT. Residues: CASSHQEDFF.

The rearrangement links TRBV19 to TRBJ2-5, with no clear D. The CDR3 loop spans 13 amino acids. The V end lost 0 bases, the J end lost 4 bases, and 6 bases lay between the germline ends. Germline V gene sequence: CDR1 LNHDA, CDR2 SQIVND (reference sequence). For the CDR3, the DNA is TGTGCCAGTAGTATAGATTTCGGAGAGACCCAGTACTTC. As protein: CASSIDFGETQYF.

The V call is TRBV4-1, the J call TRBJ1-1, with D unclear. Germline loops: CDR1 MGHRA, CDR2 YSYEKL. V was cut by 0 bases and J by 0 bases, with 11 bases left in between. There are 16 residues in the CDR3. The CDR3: CASSQDERAMNTEAFF. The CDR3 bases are TGCGCCAGCAGCCAAGACGAGCGGGCGATGAACACTGAAGCTTTCTTT.

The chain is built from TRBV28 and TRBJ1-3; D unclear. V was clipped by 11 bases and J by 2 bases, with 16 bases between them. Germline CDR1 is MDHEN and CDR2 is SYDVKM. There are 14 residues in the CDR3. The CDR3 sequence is CASGKGIPGNTIYF. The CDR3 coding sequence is TGTGCCTCGGGGAAGGGAATCCCTGGAAACACCATATATTTT.

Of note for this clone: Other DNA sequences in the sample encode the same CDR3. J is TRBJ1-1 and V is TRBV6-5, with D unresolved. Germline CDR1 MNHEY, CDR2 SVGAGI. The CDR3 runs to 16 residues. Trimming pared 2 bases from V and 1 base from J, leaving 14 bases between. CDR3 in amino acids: CASSYIGVGGNTEAFF. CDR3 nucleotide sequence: TGTGCCAGCAGTTACATCGGGGTAGGAGGGAACACTGAAGCTTTCTTT.

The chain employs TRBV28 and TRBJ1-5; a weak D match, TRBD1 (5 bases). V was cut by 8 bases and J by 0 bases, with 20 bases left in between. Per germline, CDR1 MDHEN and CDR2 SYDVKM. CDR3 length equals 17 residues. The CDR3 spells CASSLRFRVNSNQPQHF. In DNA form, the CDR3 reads TGTGCCAGCTCTTTAAGGTTCAGGGTGAATAGCAATCAGCCCCAGCATTTT.

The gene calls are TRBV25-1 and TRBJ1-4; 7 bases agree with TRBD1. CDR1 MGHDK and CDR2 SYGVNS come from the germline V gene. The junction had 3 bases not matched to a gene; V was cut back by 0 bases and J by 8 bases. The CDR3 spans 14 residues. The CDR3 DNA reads TGTGCCAGCAGTGAATATGGGACAGACGAAAAACTGTTTTTT. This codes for CASSEYGTDEKLFF.

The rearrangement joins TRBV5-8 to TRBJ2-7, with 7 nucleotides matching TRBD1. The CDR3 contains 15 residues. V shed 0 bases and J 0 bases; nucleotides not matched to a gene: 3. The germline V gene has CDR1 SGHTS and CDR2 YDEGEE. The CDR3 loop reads CASSLGQGSSYEQYF. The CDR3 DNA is TGTGCCAGCAGCTTGGGACAGGGAAGCTCCTACGAGCAGTACTTC. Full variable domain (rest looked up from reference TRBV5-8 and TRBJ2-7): EAGVTQSPTHLIKTRGQQATLRCSPISGHTSVYWYQQALGLGLQFLLWYDEGEERNRGNFPPRFSGRQFPNYSSELNVNALELEDSALYLCASSLGQGSSYEQYFGPGTRLTVT.

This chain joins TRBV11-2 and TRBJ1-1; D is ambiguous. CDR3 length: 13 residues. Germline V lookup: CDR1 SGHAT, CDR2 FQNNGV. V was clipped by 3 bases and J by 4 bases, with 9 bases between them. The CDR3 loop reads CASSLVLSTEAFF. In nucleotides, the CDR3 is TGTGCCAGCAGCTTGGTTTTGAGCACTGAAGCTTTCTTT.

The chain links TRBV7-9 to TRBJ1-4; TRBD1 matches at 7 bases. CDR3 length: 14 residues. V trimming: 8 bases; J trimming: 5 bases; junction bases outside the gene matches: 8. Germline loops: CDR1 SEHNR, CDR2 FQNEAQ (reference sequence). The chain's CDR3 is CASSRQQGNEKLFF. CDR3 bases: TGTGCCAGCTCCAGGCAACAGGGGAATGAAAAACTGTTTTTT.

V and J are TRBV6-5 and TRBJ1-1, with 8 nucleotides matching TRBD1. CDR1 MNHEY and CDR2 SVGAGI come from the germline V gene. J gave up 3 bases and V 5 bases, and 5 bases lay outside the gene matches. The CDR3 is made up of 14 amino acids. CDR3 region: CASSGQGPDTEAFF. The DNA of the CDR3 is TGTGCCAGCAGTGGACAGGGACCTGACACTGAAGCTTTCTTT.

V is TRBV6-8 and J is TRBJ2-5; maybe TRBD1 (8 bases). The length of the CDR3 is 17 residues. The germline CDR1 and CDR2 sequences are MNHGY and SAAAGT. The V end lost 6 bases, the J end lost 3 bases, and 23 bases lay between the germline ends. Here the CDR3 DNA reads TGTGCCAGCAGGGGCGGGGGACTGGGACAGGATAAAGAGACCCAGTACTTC. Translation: CASRGGGLGQDKETQYF.

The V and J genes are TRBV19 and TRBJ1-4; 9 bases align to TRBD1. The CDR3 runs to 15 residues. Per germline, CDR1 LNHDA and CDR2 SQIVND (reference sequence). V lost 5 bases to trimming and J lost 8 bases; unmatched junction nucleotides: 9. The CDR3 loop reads CASSYAGQGGEKLFF. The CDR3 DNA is TGTGCCAGTAGTTACGCGGGACAGGGTGGAGAAAAACTGTTTTTT.

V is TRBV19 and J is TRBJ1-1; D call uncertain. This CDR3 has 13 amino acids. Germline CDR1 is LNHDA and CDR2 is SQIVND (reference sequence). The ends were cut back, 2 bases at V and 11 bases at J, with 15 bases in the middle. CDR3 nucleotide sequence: TGTGCCAGTAGTATACGGGATCCTGTGGAGGCTTTCTTT. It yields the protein CASSIRDPVEAFF. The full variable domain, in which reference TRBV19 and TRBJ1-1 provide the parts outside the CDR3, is DGGITQSPKYLFRKEGQNVTLSCEQNLNHDAMYWYRQDPGQGLRLIYYSQIVNDFQKGDIAEGYSVSREKKESFPLTVTSAQKNPTAFYLCASSIRDPVEAFFGQGTRLTVV.

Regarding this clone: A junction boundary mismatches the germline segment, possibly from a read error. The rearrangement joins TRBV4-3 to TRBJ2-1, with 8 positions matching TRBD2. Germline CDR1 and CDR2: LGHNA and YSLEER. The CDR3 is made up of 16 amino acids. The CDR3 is CASSQGLAGGSNKQFF. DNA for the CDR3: TGCGCCAGCAGCCAAGGCTTGGCGGGGGGTTCCAATAAGCAGTTCTTC.

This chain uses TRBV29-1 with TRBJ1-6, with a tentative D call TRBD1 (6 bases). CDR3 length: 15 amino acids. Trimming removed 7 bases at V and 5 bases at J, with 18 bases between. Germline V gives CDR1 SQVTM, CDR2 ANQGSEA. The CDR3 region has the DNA TGCAGCGCCCGGGTTGGGGGGGGCGATAATTCACCCCTCCACTTT. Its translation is CSARVGGGDNSPLHF.

The CDR3 nucleotides are TGTGCCAGCACCCCAGGGGGAGTCGGTGGCTACACCTTC. This sequence encodes CASTPGGVGGYTF. The chain combines TRBV6-5 with TRBJ1-2; 7 nucleotides line up with TRBD1. The CDR3 is 13 amino acids. J lost 7 bases, V lost 7 bases, and 9 bases had no gene match. From germline, CDR1 is MNHEY and CDR2 SVGAGI.

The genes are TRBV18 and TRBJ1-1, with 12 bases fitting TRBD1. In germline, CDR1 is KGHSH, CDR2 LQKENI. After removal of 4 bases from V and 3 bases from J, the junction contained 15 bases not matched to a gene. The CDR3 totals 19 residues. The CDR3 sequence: CASSHLRWGTGGLDTEAFF. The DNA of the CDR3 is TGTGCCAGCTCACACCTAAGGTGGGGGACAGGGGGCTTGGACACTGAAGCTTTCTTT.

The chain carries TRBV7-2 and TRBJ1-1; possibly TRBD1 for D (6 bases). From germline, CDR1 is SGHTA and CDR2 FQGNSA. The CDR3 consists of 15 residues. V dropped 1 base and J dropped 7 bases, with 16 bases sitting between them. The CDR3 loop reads CASSLVAGVGGEAFF. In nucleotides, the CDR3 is TGTGCCAGCAGCTTAGTTGCAGGGGTTGGAGGTGAAGCTTTCTTT.

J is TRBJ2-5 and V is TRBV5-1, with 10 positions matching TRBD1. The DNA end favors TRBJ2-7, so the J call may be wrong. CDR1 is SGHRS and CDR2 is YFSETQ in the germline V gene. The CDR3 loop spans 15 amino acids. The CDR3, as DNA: TGCGCCAGCAGCCCCCAGACAGGGGGCTATAACGAGCAGTACTTC. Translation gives CASSPQTGGYNEQYF.

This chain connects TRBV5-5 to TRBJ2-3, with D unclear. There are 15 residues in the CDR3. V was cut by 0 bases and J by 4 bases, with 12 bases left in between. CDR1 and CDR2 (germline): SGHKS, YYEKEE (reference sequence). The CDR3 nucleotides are TGTGCCAGCAGCTTGGCCGCGGTGGAAGCAGATACGCAGTATTTT. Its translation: CASSLAAVEADTQYF.